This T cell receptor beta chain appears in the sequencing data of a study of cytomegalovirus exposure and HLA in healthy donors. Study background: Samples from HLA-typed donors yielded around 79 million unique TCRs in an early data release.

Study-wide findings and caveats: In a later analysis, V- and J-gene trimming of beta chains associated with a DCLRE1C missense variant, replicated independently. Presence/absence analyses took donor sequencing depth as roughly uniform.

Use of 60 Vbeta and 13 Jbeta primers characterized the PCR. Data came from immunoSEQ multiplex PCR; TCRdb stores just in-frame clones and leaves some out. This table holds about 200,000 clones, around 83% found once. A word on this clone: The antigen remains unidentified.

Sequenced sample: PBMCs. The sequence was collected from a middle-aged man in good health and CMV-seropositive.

Here the CDR3 DNA reads TGTGCCAGCAGCTACAGGGGAGGCAATGAGCAGTTCTTC. Its translation is CASSYRGGNEQFF. The chain has TRBV7-2 and TRBJ2-1; maybe TRBD1 (7 bases). This CDR3 region has 13 residues. CDR1 SGHTA and CDR2 FQGNSA come from the germline V gene. V lost 4 bases to trimming and J lost 6 bases, with 10 bases between them.